This TCR beta chain was observed in a study of blood T cell repertoires in COVID-19. Study background: Italy, Spain and the United States were the sources of the convalescent and acute COVID-19 samples. PBMCs, B-cell-depleted T cells, or T cells provided the cDNA or gDNA that made up the material.

Sequencing was performed with immunoSEQ multiplex PCR; in TCRdb, only in-frame clones are kept and a portion is missing. The repertoire holds approximately 90,000 clones, with approximately 88% as singletons. The CDR3 consists of 15 residues. Germline loops: CDR1 MDHEN, CDR2 SYDVKM. V lost 6 bases to trimming and J lost 10 bases; unmatched junction nucleotides: 13. This chain connects TRBV28 to TRBJ2-1, with TRBD2 identical over 9 bases. The sequence derives from a woman of 80 years or more with active or convalescent COVID-19. The source material was peripheral blood. The CDR3 is CASSQRGGAGREQFF. CDR3 DNA sequence: TGTGCCAGCAGCCAACGCGGGGGGGCCGGTCGGGAGCAGTTCTTC.